These T cell receptor beta chains were read from a single sample in a study of blood T cells in healthy people across ages. TCRdb ran MiXCR on the 5' RACE reads and lists one entry per CDR3 protein. The table includes roughly 1,700,000 distinct CDR3 sequences, approximately 30% detected once. Sample: blood. The receptors were gathered from a woman younger than 45 in good health. The CDR3 runs from the conserved cysteine through the conserved F or W. Each record gives: V gene, J gene, CDR3 length, CDR3 protein.

V: TRBV28; J: TRBJ2-1; length: 17; CDR3: CASSPPLQGAPYNEQFF
V: TRBV27; J: TRBJ1-5; length: 17; CDR3: CASSLWAAGNRDQPQHF
V: TRBV9; J: TRBJ2-5; length: 15; CDR3: CASSVGGLAEETQYF
V: TRBV7-9; J: TRBJ2-2; length: 15; CDR3: CASSFRASNTGELFF
V: TRBV27; J: TRBJ1-1; length: 14; CDR3: CASSLSEGLSEAFF
V: TRBV20-1; J: TRBJ1-3; length: 14; CDR3: CSARRGGSGNTIYF
V: TRBV29-1; J: TRBJ2-5; length: 12; CDR3: CSVVTDQETQYF
V: TRBV4-3; J: TRBJ1-5; length: 16; CDR3: CASSQDITGGHQPQHF
V: TRBV3-1; J: TRBJ1-2; length: 15; CDR3: CASSLQDTGGGGYTF
V: TRBV12-3/TRBV12-4; J: TRBJ1-1; length: 13; CDR3: CASSLWDNTEAFF
V: TRBV5-1; J: TRBJ2-2; length: 17; CDR3: CASSLGWGMTTTGELFF
V: TRBV5-1; J: TRBJ2-1; length: 16; CDR3: CASSFLAGAAYNEQFF
V: TRBV3-1; J: TRBJ2-3; length: 13; CDR3: CASSPTRLDTQYF
V: TRBV9; J: TRBJ1-1; length: 14; CDR3: CASSVDTRNTEAFF
V: TRBV20-1; J: TRBJ2-4; length: 13; CDR3: CSGLGGSKNIQYF
V: TRBV5-1; J: TRBJ2-3; length: 16; CDR3: CASSIDRGAGTDTQYF
V: TRBV7-2; J: TRBJ2-1; length: 16; CDR3: CASSLEGAIPYNEQFF
V: TRBV12-3/TRBV12-4; J: TRBJ2-1; length: 18; CDR3: CASSLIVTSGRANNEQFF
V: TRBV7-3; J: TRBJ2-2; length: 15; CDR3: CASSFGAGATGELFF
V: TRBV20-1; J: TRBJ2-1; length: 13; CDR3: CRPKGRTHNEQFF
V: TRBV15; J: TRBJ2-1; length: 16; CDR3: CATSRGTGQGVNEQFF
V: TRBV7-8; J: TRBJ1-1; length: 16; CDR3: CASSLRLSLGNTEAFF
V: TRBV4-3; J: TRBJ2-1; length: 18; CDR3: CASSQDWGLAGGHNEQFF
V: TRBV2; J: TRBJ1-2; length: 13; CDR3: CASSESGATGYTF
V: TRBV20-1; J: TRBJ2-3; length: 19; CDR3: CSASGTSGWDSASTDTQYF
V: TRBV6-1; J: TRBJ2-1; length: 14; CDR3: CASSRDTARNEQFF
V: TRBV5-5; J: TRBJ2-7; length: 13; CDR3: CASRGLVLYEQYF
V: TRBV7-8; J: TRBJ2-5; length: 13; CDR3: CASSLEGFETQYF
V: TRBV10-1; J: TRBJ2-3; length: 16; CDR3: CASRPSAGGLTDTQYF
V: TRBV7-9; J: TRBJ2-2; length: 14; CDR3: CASWGTTNTGELFF
V: TRBV28; J: NA; length: 14; CDR3: CASSLSRTAREQFF
V: TRBV7-2; J: TRBJ2-7; length: 14; CDR3: CASSLAGSLYEQYF
V: TRBV5-1; J: TRBJ1-1; length: 15; CDR3: CASSSGGAGVVKAFF
V: TRBV5-1; J: TRBJ2-5; length: 14; CDR3: CASSLRQGYNEQYF
V: TRBV27; J: TRBJ2-7; length: 14; CDR3: CASRSRQGNYEQYF
V: TRBV15; J: TRBJ1-2; length: 14; CDR3: CATSLNLVGYGYTF
V: TRBV25-1; J: TRBJ2-7; length: 17; CDR3: CASSPGLVEVRNYEQYF
V: TRBV9; J: TRBJ2-1; length: 16; CDR3: CASSISSGSVDNEQFF
V: TRBV7-3; J: TRBJ1-2; length: 14; CDR3: CASSPNHLVRGYTF
V: TRBV7-9; J: TRBJ1-6; length: 13; CDR3: CAIPSGQNSPLHF
V: TRBV10-3; J: TRBJ2-3; length: 18; CDR3: CAISELVGLAASTDTQYF
V: TRBV5-1; J: TRBJ2-1; length: 15; CDR3: CASSIWTSSDNEQFF
V: TRBV18; J: TRBJ1-1; length: 15; CDR3: CASSPSGRRDTEAFF
V: TRBV20-1; J: TRBJ2-7; length: 15; CDR3: CSASIDRDTPYEQYF
V: TRBV5-6; J: TRBJ2-1; length: 14; CDR3: CASSGGEGYNEQFF
V: TRBV15; J: TRBJ2-1; length: 18; CDR3: CATSRDRAGGTPYNEQFF
V: TRBV6-5; J: NA; length: 16; CDR3: CASSYVPGLATETQYF
V: TRBV7-9; J: TRBJ1-1; length: 12; CDR3: CASSLGDVEAFF
V: TRBV27; J: TRBJ2-5; length: 16; CDR3: CACSFSRDFSYNEQYF
V: TRBV12-5; J: TRBJ2-3; length: 14; CDR3: CASGLRGDTDTQYF
V: TRBV7-2; J: TRBJ1-4; length: 14; CDR3: CASSKGMANEKLFF
V: TRBV12-3/TRBV12-4; J: TRBJ1-3; length: 14; CDR3: CASSPRRAGNTIYF
V: TRBV5-1; J: TRBJ2-3; length: 15; CDR3: CASLILSGGADTQYF
V: TRBV20-1; J: TRBJ2-4; length: 14; CDR3: CSARDGVGKNIQYF
V: TRBV30; J: TRBJ2-3; length: 15; CDR3: CAWSVRKTGSDTQYF
V: TRBV9; J: TRBJ2-3; length: 15; CDR3: CASSVAKRYTDTQYF
V: TRBV2; J: TRBJ2-7; length: 15; CDR3: CAGLGGRGKVYEQYF